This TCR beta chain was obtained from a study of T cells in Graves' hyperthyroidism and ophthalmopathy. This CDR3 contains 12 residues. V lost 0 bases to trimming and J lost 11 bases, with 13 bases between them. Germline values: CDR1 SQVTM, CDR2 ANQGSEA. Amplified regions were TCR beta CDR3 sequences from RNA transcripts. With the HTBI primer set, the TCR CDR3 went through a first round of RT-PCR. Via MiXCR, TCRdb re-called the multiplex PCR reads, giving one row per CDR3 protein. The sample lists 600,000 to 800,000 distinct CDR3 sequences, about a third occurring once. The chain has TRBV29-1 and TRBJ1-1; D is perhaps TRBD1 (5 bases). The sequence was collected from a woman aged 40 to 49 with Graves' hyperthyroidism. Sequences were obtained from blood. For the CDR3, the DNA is TGCAGCGTTGAAGAGTTTGGCGGGGCGGCTTTCTTT. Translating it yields CSVEEFGGAAFF.